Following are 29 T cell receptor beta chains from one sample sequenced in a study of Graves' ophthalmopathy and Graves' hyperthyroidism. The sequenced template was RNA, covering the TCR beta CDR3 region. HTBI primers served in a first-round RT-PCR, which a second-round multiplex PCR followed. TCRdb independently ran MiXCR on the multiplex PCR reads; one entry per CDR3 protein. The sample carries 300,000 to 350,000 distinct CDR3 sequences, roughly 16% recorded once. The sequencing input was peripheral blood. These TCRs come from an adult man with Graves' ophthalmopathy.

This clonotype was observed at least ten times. In DNA, the CDR3 is TGTGCCAGCAGTTACCGGCTTTCCGGACAGGTCTCCTACGAGCAGTACTTC. It specifies CASSYRLSGQVSYEQYF. The chain joins TRBV6-2 or TRBV6-3 to TRBJ2-7, with 7 bases that match TRBD1. J lost 0 bases, V lost 2 bases, and 10 bases had no gene match. CDR3 length: 17 amino acids. Germline V CDR1 and CDR2: MNHEY, SVGEGT.

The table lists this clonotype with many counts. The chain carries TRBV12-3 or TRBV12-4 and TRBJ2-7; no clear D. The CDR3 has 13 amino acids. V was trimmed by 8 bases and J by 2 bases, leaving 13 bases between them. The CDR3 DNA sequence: TGTGCCAGCGTAACCCTGGCCCCCTACGAGCAGTACTTC. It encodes CASVTLAPYEQYF.

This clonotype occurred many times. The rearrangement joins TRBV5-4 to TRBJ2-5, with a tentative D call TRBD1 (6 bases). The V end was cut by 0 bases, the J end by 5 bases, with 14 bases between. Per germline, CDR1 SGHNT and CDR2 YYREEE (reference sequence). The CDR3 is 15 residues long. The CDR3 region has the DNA TGTGCCAGCAGCTTGGCCATTGGGGGCGGGGAGACCCAGTACTTC. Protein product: CASSLAIGGGETQYF.

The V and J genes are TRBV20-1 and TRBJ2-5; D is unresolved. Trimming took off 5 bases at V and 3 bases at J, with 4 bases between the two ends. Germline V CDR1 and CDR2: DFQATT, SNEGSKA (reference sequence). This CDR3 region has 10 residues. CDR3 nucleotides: TGCAGTGCTCCGAAAGAGACCCAGTACTTC. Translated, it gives CSAPKETQYF.

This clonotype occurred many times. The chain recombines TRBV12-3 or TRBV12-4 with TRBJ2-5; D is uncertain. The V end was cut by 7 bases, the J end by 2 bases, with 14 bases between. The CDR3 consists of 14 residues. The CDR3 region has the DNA TGTGCCAGCACCTTATCAAGGGAACAAGAGACCCAGTACTTC. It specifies CASTLSREQETQYF.

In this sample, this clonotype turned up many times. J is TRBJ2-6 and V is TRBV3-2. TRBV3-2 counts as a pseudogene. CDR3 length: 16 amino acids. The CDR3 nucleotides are TGTGCCAGCAGCCAAGGGATCGTGTCTGGGGCCAACGTCCTGACTTTC. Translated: CASSQGIVSGANVLTF.

CDR3 loop: CASTEISYGYTF. CDR3 sequence (DNA): TGTGCCAGCACCGAAATCAGCTATGGCTACACCTTC. This rearrangement joins TRBV6-1 to TRBJ1-2; D unclear. The CDR3 sequence is 12 residues long. Germline lookup yields CDR1 MNHNS and CDR2 SASEGT. Deletions cut 7 bases from V and 4 bases from J, with 10 bases between.

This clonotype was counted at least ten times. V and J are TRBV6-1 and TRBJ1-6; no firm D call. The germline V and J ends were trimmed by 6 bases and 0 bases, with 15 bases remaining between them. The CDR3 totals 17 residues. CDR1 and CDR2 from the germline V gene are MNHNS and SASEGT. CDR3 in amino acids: CASSGGRKSSYNSPLHF. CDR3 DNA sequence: TGTGCCAGCAGCGGAGGGCGGAAGAGCTCCTATAATTCACCCCTCCACTTT.

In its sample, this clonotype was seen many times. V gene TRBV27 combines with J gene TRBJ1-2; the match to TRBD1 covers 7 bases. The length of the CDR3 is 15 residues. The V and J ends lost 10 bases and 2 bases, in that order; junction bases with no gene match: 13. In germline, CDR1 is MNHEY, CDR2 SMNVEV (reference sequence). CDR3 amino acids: CATLTRTGGNYGYTF. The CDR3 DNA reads TGTGCCACTCTCACCCGGACAGGTGGGAACTATGGCTACACCTTC.

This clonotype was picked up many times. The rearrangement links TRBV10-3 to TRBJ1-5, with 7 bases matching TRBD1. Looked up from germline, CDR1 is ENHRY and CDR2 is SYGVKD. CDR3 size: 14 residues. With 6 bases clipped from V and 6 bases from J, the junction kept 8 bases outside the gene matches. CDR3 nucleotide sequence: TGTGCCATCAGCGCGACAGGGATGGCTCAGCCCCAGCATTTT. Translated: CAISATGMAQPQHF.

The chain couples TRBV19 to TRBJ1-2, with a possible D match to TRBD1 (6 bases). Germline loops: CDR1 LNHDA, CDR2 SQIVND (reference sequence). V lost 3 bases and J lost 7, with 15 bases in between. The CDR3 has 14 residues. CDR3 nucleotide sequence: TGTGCCAGTAGTATCGCAGGGGATGGACTTGGCTACACCTTC. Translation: CASSIAGDGLGYTF.

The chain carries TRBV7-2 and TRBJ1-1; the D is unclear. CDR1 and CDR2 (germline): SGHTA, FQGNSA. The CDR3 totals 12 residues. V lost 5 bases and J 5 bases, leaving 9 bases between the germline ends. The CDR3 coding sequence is TGTGCCAGCAGCCTCCGGTGGACTGAAGCTTTCTTT. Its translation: CASSLRWTEAFF.

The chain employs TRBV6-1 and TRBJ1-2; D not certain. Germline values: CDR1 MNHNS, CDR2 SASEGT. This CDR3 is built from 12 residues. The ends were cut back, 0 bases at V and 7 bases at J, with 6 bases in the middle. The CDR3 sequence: CASSEALGGYTF. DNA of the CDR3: TGTGCCAGCAGTGAAGCGCTGGGTGGCTACACCTTC.

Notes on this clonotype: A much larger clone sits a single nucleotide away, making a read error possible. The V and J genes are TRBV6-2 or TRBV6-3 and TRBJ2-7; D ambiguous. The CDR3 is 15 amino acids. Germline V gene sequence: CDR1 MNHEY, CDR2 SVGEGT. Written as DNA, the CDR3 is TGTGCCAGCGGTTACCCAAGTCCAAACCTCTACGAGCAGTACTTC. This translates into CASGYPSPNLYEQYF.

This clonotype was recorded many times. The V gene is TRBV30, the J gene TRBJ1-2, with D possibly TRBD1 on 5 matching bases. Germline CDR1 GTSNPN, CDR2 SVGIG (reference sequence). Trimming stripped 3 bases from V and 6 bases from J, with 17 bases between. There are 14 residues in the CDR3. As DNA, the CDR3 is TGTGCCTGGAGACTTGGGGCGAACAGCGATGGCTACACCTTC. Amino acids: CAWRLGANSDGYTF.

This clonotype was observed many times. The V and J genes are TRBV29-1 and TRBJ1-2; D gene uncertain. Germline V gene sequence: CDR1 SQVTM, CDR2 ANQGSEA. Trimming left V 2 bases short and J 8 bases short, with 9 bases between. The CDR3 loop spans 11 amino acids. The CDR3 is CSVESGRGYTF. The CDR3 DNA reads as TGCAGCGTTGAAAGCGGGCGAGGCTACACCTTC.

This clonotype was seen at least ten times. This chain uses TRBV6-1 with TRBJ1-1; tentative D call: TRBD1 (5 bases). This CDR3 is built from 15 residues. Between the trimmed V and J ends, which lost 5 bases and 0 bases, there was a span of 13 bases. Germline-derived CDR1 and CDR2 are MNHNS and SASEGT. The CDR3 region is CASSPPGRVNTEAFF. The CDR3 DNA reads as TGTGCCAGCAGTCCCCCGGGACGGGTGAACACTGAAGCTTTCTTT.

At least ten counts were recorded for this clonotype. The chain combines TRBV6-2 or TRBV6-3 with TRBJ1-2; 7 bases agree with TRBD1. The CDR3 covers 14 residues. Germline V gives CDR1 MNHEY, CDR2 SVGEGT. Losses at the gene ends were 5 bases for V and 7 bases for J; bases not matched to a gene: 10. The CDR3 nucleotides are TGTGCCAGCAGTAAACGTACAGGGGCGGCTGGCTACACCTTC. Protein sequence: CASSKRTGAAGYTF.

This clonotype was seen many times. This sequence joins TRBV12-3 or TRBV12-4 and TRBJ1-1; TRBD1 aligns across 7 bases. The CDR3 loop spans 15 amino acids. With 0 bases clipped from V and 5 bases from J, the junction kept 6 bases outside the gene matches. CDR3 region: CASSLAFSRGTEAFF. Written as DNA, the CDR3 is TGTGCCAGCAGTTTAGCGTTTTCCAGGGGGACTGAAGCTTTCTTT.

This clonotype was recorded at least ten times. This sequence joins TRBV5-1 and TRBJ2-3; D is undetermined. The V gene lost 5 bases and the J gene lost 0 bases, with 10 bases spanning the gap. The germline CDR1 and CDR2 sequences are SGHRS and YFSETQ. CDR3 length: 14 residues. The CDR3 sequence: CASRVRVSTDTQYF. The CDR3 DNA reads TGCGCCAGCAGAGTCCGGGTGAGCACAGATACGCAGTATTTT.

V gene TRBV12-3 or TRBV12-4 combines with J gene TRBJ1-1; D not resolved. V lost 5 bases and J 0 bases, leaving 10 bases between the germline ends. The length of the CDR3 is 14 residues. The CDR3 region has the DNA TGTGCCAGCAGTACGACAACTATGAACACTGAAGCTTTCTTT. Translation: CASSTTTMNTEAFF.

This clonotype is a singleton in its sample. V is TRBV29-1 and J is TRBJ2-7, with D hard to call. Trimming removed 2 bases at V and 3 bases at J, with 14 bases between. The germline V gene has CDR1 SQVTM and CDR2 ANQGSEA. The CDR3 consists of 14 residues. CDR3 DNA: TGCAGCGTTGAATTGTTGGGGTTGAACTACGAGCAGTACTTC. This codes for CSVELLGLNYEQYF.

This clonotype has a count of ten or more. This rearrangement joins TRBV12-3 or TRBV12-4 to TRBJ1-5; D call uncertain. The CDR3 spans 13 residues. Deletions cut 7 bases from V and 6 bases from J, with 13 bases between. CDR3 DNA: TGTGCCAGCACCCTCACGGTTGGTCAGCCCCAGCATTTT. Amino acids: CASTLTVGQPQHF.

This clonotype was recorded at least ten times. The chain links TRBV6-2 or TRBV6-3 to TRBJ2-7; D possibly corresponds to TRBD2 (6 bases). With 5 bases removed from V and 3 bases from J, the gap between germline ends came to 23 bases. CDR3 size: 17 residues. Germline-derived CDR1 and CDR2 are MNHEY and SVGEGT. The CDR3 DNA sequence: TGTGCCAGCAGTAGAAACCTCCACCGGGGGTCCGACTACGAGCAGTACTTC. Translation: CASSRNLHRGSDYEQYF.

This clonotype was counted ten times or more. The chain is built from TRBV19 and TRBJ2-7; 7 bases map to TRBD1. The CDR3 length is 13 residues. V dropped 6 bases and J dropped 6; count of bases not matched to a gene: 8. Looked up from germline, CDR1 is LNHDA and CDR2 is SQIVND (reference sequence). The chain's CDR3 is CASSIRQGCEQYF. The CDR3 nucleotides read TGTGCCAGTAGCATCAGACAGGGCTGCGAGCAGTACTTC.

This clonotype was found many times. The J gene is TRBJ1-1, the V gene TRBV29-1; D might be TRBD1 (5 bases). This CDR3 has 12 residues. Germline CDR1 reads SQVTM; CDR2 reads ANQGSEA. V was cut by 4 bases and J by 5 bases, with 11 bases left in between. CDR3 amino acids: CSVVPGETEAFF. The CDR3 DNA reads TGCAGCGTTGTCCCGGGGGAGACTGAAGCTTTCTTT.

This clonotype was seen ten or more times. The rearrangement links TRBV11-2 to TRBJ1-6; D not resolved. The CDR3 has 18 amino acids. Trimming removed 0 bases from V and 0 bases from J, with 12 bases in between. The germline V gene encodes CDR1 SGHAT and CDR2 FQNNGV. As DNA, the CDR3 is TGTGCCAGCAGCTTAGAGGGAAGAAGGAGCTCCTATAATTCACCCCTCCACTTT. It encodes CASSLEGRRSSYNSPLHF.

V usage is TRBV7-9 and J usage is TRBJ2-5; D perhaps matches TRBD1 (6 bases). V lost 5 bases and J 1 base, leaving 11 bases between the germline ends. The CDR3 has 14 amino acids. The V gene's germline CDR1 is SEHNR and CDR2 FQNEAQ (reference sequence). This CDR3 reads CASSRTAFQETQYF. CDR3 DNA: TGTGCCAGCAGCCGGACAGCCTTCCAAGAGACCCAGTACTTC.

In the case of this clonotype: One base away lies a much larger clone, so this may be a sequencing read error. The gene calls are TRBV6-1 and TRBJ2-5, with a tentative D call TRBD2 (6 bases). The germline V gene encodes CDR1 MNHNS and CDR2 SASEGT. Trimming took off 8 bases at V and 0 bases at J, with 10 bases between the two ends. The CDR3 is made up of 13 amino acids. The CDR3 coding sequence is TGTGCCAGCGCGGGGCCGTACCAAGAGACCCAGTACTTC. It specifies CASAGPYQETQYF.